This TCR beta chain was captured in a study of Graves' ophthalmopathy and Graves' hyperthyroidism. RNA served as the template for amplifying TCR beta CDR3 regions. In the first round, RT-PCR was carried out with HTBI primers, and a multiplex PCR formed the second round. TCRdb reanalysed the multiplex PCR reads using MiXCR and keeps one entry per CDR3 protein. The data contain about 1.2 million distinct CDR3 sequences, 36% of them singletons. This CDR3 is built from 12 residues. Trimming left V 7 bases short and J 11 bases short, with 18 bases between. Germline V lookup: CDR1 DFQATT, CDR2 SNEGSKA (reference sequence). Whole-study findings and limits: Ophthalmopathy progression cases were predicted by the model with roughly 70% sensitivity and 72% to 80% specificity.

Ages of hyperthyroidism patients ran from 18 to 65, and their diagnoses were new, under 2 months' duration. Remarks on this clonotype: Its antigen is not identified.

Sequencing was carried out using peripheral blood or thyroid tissue (not recorded which). The TCR sequence derives from an adult man with Graves' hyperthyroidism. V usage is TRBV20-1 and J usage is TRBJ1-5; tentative D call: TRBD1 (5 bases). CDR3 protein: CSGQGLQETQHF. The CDR3 bases are TGCAGTGGGCAGGGCCTACAAGAGACCCAGCATTTT.